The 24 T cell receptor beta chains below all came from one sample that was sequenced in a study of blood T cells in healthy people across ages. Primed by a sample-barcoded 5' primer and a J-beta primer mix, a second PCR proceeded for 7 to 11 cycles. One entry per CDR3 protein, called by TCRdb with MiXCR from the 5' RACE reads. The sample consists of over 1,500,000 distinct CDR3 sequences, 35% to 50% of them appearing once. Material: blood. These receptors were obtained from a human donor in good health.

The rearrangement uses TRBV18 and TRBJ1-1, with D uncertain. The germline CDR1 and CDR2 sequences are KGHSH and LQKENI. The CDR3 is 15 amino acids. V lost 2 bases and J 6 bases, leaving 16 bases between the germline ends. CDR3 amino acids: CASSPTPGRWAEAFF. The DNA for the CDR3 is TGTGCCAGCTCACCAACCCCCGGGCGCTGGGCTGAAGCTTTCTTT.

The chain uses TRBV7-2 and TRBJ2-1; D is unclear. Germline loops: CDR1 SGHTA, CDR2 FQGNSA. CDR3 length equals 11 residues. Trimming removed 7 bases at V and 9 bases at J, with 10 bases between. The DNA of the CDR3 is TGTGCCAGCACCCGACGCGGTGAGCAGTTCTTC. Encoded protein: CASTRRGEQFF.

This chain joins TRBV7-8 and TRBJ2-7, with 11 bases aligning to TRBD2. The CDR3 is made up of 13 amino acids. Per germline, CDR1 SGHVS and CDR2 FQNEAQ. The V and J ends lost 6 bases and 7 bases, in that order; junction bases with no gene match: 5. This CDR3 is CASRTSGVGEQYF. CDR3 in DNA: TGTGCCAGCAGGACTAGCGGGGTGGGTGAGCAGTACTTC. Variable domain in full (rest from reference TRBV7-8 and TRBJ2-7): GAGVSQSPRYKVAKRGQDVALRCDPISGHVSLFWYQQALGQGPEFLTYFQNEAQLDKSGLPSDRFFAERPEGSVSTLKIQRTQQEDSAVYLCASRTSGVGEQYFGPGTRLTVT.

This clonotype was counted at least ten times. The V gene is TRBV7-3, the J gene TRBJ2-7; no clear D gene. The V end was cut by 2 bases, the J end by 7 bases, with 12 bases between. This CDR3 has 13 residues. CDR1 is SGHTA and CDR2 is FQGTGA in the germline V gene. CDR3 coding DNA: TGTGCCAGCAGCTTAGTACCCGAAGGGGAGCAGTACTTC. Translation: CASSLVPEGEQYF.

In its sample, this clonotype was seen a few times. Written as DNA, the CDR3 is TGCAGTGCCCCTTCCCCGGGACGGCGTAATGAAAAACTGTTTTTT. Its translation is CSAPSPGRRNEKLFF. V usage is TRBV20-1 and J usage is TRBJ1-4, with D tentatively TRBD1 (5 bases). From germline, CDR1 is DFQATT and CDR2 SNEGSKA (reference sequence). V shed 6 bases and J shed 4 bases, with 18 bases lying between them. The CDR3 runs to 15 residues.

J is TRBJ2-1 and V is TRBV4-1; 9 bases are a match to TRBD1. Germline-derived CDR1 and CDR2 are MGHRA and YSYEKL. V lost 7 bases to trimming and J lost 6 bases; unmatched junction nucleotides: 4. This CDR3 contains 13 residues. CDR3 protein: CASKDRGINEQFF. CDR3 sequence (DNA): TGCGCCAGCAAGGACAGGGGTATCAATGAGCAGTTCTTC.

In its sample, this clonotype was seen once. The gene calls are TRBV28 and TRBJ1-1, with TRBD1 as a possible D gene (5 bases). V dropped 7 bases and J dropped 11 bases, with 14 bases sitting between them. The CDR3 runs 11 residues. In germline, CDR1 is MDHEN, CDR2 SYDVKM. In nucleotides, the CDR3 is TGTGCCAGCACAGGGTCTGTAGGCGCTTTCTTT. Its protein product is CASTGSVGAFF.

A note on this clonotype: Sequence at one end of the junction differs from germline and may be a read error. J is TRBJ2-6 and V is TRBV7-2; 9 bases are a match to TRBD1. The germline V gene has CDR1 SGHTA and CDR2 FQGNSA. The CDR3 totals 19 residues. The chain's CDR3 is CASSSRTGGWDSGANVRTF. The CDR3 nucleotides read TGTGCCAGCAGCTCGCGAACAGGGGGCTGGGATTCTGGGGCCAACGTCCGGACTTTC. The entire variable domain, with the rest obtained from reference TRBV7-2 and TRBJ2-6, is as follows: GAGVSQSPSNKVTEKGKDVELRCDPISGHTALYWYRQSLGQGLEFLIYFQGNSAPDKSGLPSDRFSAERTGGSVSTLTIQRTQQEDSAVYLCASSSRTGGWDSGANVRTFGAGSRLTVL.

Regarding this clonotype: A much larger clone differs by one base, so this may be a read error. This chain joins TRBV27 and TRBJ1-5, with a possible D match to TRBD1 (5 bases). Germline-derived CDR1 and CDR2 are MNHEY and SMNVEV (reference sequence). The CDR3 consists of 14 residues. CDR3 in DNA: TGTGTCAGCAGTATGTGGGGGAGCAATCAGCCCCAGCATTTT. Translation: CVSSMWGSNQPQHF.

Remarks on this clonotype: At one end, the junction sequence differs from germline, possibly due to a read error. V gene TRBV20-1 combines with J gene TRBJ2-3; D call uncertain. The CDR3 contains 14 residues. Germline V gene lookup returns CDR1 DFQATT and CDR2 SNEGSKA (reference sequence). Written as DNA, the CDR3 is TGCAGTGCTAGTGCTAACCCCATCACAGATATGCAGTATTTT. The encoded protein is CSASANPITDMQYF.

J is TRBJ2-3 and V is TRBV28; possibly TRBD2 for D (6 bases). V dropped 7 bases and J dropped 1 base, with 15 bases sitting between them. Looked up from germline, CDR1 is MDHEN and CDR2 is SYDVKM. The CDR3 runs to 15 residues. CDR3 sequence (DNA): TGTGCCAGCAATCTATACTCGGGGGGCACAGATACGCAGTATTTT. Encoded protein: CASNLYSGGTDTQYF.

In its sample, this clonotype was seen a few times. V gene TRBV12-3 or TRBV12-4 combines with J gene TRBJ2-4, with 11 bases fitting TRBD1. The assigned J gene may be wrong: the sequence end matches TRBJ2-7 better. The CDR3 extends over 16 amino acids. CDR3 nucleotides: TGTGCCAGCAGTCCGGGACAGGGGGTTCGCCCCTACGAGCAGTACTTC. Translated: CASSPGQGVRPYEQYF.

CDR3 protein: CASSLTTATNTEAFF. The DNA of the CDR3 is TGTGCCAGCAGCTTAACGACAGCCACGAACACTGAAGCTTTCTTT. The V call is TRBV7-9, the J call TRBJ1-1; TRBD1 might be the D (5 bases). The CDR3 length is 15 residues. Trimming removed 2 bases at V and 1 base at J, with 11 bases between. Per germline, CDR1 SEHNR and CDR2 FQNEAQ (reference sequence).

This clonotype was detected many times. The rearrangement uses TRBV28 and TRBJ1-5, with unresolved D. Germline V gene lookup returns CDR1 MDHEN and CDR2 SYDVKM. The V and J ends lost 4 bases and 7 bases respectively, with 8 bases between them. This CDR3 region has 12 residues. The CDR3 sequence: CASSSGAQPQHF. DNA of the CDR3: TGTGCCAGCAGTTCTGGAGCCCAGCCCCAGCATTTT.

In DNA form, the CDR3 reads TGTGCCAGCAGGCAGCCCGGCACCACTGAAGCTTTCTTT. Amino acid sequence: CASRQPGTTEAFF. V usage is TRBV4-2 and J usage is TRBJ1-1; D ambiguous. V lost 6 bases and J 4 bases, leaving 12 bases between the germline ends. From germline, CDR1 is LGHNA and CDR2 YNFKEQ. The CDR3 runs 13 residues.

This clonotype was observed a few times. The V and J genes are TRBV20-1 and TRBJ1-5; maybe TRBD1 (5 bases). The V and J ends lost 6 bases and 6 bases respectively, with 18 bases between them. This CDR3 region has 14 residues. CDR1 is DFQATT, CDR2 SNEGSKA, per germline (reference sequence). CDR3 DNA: TGCAGTGCCGGTGGGGGGGTAGGGAGTCAGCCCCAGCATTTT. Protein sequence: CSAGGGVGSQPQHF.

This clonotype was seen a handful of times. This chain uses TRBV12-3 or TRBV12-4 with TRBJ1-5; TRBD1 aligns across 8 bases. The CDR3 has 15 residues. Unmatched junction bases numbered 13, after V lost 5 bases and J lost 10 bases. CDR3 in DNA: TGTGCCAGCAGTGCCCAGGGGGCCGGCTGGGGACCCCAGCATTTT. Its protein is CASSAQGAGWGPQHF.

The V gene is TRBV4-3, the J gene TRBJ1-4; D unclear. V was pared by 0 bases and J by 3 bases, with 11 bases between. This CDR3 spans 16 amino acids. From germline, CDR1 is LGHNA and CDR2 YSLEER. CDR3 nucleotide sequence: TGCGCCAGCAGCCAAGATCGTGGGATGGCTAATGAAAAACTGTTTTTT. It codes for CASSQDRGMANEKLFF.

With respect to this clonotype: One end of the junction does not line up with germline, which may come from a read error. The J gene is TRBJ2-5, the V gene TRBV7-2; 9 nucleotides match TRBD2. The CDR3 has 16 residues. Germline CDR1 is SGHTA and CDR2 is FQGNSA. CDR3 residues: CASAWASGVLEETQYF. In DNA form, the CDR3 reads TGCGCCTCTGCTTGGGCTAGCGGGGTCCTCGAAGAGACCCAGTACTTC.

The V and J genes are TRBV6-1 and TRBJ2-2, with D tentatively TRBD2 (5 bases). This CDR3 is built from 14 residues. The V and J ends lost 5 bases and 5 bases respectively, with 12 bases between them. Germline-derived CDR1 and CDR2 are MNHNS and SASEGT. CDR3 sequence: CASSRETETGELFF. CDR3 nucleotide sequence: TGTGCCAGCAGTCGGGAAACAGAAACCGGGGAGCTGTTTTTT.

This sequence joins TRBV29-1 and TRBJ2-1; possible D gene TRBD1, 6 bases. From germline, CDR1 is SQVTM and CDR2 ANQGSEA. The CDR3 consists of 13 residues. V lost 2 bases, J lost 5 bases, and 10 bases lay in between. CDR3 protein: CSVEPRDNNEQFF. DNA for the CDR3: TGCAGCGTTGAACCCAGGGACAACAATGAGCAGTTCTTC.

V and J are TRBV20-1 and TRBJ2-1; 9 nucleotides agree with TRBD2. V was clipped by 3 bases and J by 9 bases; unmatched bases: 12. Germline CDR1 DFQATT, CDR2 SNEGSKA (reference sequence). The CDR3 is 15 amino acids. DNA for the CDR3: TGCAGTGCTAGCCCCTCGCGGGGGGGCACGAGTGAGCAGTTCTTC. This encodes CSASPSRGGTSEQFF.

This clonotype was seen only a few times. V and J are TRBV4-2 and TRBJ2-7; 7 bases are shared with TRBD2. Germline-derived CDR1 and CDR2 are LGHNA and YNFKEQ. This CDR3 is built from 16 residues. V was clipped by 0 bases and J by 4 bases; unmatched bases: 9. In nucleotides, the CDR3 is TGTGCCAGCAGCCAAGATCGGACCAGCGGGGCGTACGAGCAGTACTTC. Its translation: CASSQDRTSGAYEQYF.

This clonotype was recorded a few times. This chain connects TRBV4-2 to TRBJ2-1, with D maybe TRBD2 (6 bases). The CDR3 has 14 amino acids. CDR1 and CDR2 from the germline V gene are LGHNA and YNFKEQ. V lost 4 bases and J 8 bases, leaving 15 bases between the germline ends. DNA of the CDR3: TGTGCCAGCAGCCTATTGAGGGGCGGGGATGAGCAGTTCTTC. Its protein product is CASSLLRGGDEQFF.